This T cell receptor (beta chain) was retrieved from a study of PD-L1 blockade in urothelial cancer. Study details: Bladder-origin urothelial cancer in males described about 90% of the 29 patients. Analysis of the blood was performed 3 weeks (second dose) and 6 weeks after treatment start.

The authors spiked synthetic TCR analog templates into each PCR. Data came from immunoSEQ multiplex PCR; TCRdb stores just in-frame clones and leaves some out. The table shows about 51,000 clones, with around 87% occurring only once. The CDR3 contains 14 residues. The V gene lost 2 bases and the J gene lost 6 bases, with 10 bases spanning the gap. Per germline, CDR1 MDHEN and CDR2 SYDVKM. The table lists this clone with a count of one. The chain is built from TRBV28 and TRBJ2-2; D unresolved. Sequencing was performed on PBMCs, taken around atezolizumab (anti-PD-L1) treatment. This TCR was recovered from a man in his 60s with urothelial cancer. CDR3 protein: CASSLEVGAGELFF. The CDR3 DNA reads TGTGCCAGCAGTTTAGAGGTCGGAGCCGGGGAGCTGTTTTTT.